This T cell receptor (beta chain) was found in a study of T cell responses to AZD1222 COVID-19 vaccine. General observations from the study: Spike-specific TCR depth and breadth grew after two AZD1222 doses. It was only six AZD1222 recipients who were seropositive at baseline. White British ancestry dominated among donors, who included more females, and clonal diversity was possibly underestimated.

The CDR3 has 18 amino acids. Germline-derived CDR1 and CDR2 are LGHNA and YNFKEQ. Trimming removed 1 base from V and 1 base from J; junction bases left unmatched: 8. Repertoires were generated with immunoSEQ multiplex PCR, while TCRdb's copy carries only in-frame clones and drops some. The sample gives roughly 100,000 clones, roughly nine tenths of which show up once; approximately 17% is in the top ten. In regard to this clone: Its target is not known.

The chain is built from TRBV4-2 and TRBJ2-3, with 10 bases that match TRBD2. The sequencing here drew on peripheral blood, taken on day 0 of AZD1222 vaccination. The origin of this receptor is an adult in good health. CDR3: CASSQGSSGSGGTDTQYF. CDR3 bases: TGTGCCAGCAGCCAAGGGTCTAGCGGGAGTGGGGGCACAGATACGCAGTATTTT.